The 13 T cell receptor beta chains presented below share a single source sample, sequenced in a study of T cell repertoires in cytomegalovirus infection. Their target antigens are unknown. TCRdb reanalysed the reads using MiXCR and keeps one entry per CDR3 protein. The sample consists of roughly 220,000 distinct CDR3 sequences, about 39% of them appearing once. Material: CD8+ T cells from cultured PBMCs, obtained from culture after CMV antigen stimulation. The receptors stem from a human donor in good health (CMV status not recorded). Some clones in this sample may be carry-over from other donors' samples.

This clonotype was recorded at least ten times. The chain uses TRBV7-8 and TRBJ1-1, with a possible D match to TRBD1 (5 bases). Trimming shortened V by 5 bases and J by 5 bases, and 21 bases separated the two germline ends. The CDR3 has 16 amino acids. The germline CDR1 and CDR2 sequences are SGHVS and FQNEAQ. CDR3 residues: CASSGGFTTKKTEAFF. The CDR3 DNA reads TGTGCCAGCAGCGGGGGGTTTACAACAAAAAAAACTGAAGCTTTCTTT.

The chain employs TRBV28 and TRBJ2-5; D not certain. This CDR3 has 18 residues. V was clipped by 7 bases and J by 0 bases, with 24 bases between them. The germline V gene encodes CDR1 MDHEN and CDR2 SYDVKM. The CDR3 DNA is TGTGCCAGCACCCTTCGACGGATGACTTACCAACACCAAGAGACCCAGTACTTC. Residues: CASTLRRMTYQHQETQYF.

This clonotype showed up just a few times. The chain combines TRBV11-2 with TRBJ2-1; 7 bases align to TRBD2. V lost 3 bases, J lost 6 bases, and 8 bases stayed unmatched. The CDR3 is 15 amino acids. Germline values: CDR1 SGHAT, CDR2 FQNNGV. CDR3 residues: CASSFRTGGFNEQFF. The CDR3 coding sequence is TGTGCCAGCAGCTTCCGAACGGGAGGTTTCAATGAGCAGTTCTTC.

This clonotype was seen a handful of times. The CDR3 loop reads CASSLDGLAAYEQYF. Here the CDR3 DNA reads TGTGCCAGCAGCTTAGACGGACTAGCGGCTTACGAGCAGTACTTC. V is TRBV7-8 and J is TRBJ2-7; 10 bases agree with TRBD2. V dropped 1 base and J dropped 4; count of bases not matched to a gene: 4. This CDR3 region has 15 residues. Germline assignment: CDR1 SGHVS and CDR2 FQNEAQ.

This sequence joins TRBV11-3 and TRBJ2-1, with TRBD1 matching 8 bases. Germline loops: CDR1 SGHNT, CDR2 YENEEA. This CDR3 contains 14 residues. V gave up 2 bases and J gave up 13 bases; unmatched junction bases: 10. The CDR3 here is CASSLPGTGGSQFF. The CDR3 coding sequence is TGTGCCAGCAGCTTACCCGGGACAGGAGGGAGTCAGTTCTTC.

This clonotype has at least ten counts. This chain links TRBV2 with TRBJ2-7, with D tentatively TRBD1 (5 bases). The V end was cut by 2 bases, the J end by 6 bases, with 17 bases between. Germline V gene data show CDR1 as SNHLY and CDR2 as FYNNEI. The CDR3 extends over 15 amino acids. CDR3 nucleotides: TGTGCCAGCAGTGAATTTAGGGGCAGTAGTCTCGAGCAGTACTTC. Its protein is CASSEFRGSSLEQYF.

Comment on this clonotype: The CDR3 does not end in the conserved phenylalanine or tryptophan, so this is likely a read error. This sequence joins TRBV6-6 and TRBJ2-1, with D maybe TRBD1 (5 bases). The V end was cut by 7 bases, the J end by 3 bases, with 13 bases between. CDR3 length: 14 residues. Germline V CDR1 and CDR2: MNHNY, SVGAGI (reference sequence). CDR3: CASTNARDYNEQFL. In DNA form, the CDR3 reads TGTGCCAGCACCAACGCCAGGGACTACAATGAGCAGTTCTTA.

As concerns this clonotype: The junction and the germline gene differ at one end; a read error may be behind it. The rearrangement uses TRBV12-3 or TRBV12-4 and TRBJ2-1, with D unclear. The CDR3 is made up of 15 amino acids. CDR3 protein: CASSLIRSSYNEQIF. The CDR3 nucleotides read TGTGCCAGCAGTTTGATCCGGAGCTCCTACAATGAGCAGATCTTC.

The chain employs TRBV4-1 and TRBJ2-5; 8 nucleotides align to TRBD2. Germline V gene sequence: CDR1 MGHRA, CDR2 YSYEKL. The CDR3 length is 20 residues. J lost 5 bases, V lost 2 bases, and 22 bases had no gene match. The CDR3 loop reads CASSQSLSPAGTSPRETQYF. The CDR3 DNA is TGCGCCAGCAGCCAATCTTTATCGCCCGCCGGGACTAGTCCTCGTGAGACCCAGTACTTC.

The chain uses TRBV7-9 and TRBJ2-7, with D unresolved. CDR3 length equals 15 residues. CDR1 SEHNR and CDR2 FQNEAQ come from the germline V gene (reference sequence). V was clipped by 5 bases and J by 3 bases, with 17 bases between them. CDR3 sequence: CASSPVLSPGYEQYF. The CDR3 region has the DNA TGTGCCAGCAGCCCAGTGCTGTCCCCCGGCTACGAGCAGTACTTC.

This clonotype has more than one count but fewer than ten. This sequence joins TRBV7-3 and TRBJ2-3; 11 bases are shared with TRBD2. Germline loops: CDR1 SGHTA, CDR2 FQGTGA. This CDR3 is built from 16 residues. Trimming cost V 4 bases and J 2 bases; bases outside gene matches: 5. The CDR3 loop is CASSSSTSGDTDTQYF. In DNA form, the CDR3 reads TGTGCCAGCAGCTCGTCGACTAGCGGGGACACAGATACGCAGTATTTT.

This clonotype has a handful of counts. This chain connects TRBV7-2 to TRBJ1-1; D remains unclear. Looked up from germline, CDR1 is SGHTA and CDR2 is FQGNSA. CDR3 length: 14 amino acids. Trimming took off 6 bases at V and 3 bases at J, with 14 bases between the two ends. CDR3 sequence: CASRRGFADTEAFF. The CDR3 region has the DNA TGTGCCAGCAGGCGAGGGTTCGCGGACACTGAAGCTTTCTTT.

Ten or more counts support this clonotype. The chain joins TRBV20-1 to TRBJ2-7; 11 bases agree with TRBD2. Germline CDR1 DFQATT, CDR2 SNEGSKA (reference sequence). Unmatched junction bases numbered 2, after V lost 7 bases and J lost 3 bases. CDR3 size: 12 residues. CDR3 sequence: CSVAGGHYEQYF. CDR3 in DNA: TGCAGTGTAGCGGGGGGGCACTACGAGCAGTACTTC.